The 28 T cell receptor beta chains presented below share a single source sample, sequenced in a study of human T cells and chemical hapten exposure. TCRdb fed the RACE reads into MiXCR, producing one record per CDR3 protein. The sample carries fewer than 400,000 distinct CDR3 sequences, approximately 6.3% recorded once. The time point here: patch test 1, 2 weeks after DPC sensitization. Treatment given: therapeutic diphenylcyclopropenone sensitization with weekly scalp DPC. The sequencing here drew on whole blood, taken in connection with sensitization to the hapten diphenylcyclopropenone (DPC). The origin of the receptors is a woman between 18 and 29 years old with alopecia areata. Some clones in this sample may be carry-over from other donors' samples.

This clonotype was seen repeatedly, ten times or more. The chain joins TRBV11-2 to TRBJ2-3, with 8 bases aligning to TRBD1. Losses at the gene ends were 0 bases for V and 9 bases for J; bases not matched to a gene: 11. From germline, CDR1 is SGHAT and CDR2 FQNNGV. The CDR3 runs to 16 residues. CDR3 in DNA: TGTGCCAGCAGCTTAGAGTACGGGTGGACAGGGAGGACGCAGTATTTT. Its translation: CASSLEYGWTGRTQYF.

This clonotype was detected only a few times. Written as DNA, the CDR3 is TGCAGTGCTCCCCACCTGGTCAATGAGCAGTTCTTC. Amino acid sequence: CSAPHLVNEQFF. The V call is TRBV20-1, the J call TRBJ2-1, with D unresolved. The length of the CDR3 is 12 residues. CDR1 and CDR2 from the germline V gene are DFQATT and SNEGSKA (reference sequence). Between the trimmed V and J ends, which lost 5 bases and 6 bases, there was a span of 11 bases.

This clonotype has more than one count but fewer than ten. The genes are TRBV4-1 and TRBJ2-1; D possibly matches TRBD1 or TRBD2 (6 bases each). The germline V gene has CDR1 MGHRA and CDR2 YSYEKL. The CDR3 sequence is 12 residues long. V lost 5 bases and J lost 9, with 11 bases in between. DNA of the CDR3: TGCGCCAGCAGCGCAACGGGGGCTGAGCAGTTCTTC. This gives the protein CASSATGAEQFF.

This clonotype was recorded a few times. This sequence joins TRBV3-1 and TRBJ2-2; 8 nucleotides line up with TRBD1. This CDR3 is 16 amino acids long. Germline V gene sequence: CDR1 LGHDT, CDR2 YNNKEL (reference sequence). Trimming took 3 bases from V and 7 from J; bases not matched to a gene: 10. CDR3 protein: CASSQNGAGGSGELFF. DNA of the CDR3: TGTGCCAGCAGCCAGAACGGGGCAGGGGGCAGCGGGGAGCTGTTTTTT.

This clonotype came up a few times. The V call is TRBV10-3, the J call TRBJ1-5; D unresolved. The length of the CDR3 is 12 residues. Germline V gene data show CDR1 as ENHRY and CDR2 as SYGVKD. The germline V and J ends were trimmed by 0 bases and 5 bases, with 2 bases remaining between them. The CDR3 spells CAISESDQPQHF. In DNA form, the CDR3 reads TGTGCCATCAGTGAGTCTGATCAGCCCCAGCATTTT.

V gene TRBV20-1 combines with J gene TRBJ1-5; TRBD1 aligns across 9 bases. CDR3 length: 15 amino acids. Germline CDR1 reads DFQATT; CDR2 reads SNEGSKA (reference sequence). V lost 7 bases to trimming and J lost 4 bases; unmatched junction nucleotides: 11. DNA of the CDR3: TGCAGTGTCCCACAGGGGGCGCAGATAAATCAGCCCCAGCATTTT. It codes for CSVPQGAQINQPQHF.

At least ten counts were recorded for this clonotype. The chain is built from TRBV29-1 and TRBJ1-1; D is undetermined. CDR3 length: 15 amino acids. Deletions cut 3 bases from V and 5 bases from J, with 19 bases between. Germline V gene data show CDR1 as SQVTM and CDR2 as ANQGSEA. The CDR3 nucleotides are TGCAGCGTTGACGATACCCTCATTGTAACTACTGAAGCTTTCTTT. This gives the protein CSVDDTLIVTTEAFF.

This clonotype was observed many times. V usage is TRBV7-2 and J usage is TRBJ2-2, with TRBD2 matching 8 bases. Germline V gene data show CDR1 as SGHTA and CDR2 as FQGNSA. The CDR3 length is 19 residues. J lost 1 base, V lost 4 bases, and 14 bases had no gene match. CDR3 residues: CASSSPLALLAGNTGELFF. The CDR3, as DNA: TGTGCCAGCAGCTCCCCGCTTGCCCTGCTAGCGGGGAACACCGGGGAGCTGTTTTTT.

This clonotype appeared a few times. The CDR3 spells CASMRGRNTGELFF. The DNA of the CDR3 is TGTGCCAGCATGAGGGGCAGGAACACCGGGGAGCTGTTTTTT. The chain couples TRBV7-2 to TRBJ2-2, with D possibly being TRBD1 or TRBD2 (5 bases each). V lost 7 bases to trimming and J lost 1 base, with 10 bases between them. The CDR3 is made up of 14 amino acids. CDR1 is SGHTA, CDR2 FQGNSA, per germline.

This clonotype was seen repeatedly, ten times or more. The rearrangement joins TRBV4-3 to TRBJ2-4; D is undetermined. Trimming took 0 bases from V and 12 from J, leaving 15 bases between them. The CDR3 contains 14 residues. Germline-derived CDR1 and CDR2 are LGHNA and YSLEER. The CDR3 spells CASSQDKNQPSQYF. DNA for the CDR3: TGCGCCAGCAGCCAAGATAAGAACCAGCCGAGTCAGTACTTC.

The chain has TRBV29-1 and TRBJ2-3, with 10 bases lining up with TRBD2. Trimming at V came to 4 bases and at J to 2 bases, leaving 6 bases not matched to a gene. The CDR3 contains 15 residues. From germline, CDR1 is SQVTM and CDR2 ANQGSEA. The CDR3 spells CSVGVAGGHTDTQYF. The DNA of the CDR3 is TGCAGCGTTGGAGTAGCGGGGGGCCACACAGATACGCAGTATTTT.

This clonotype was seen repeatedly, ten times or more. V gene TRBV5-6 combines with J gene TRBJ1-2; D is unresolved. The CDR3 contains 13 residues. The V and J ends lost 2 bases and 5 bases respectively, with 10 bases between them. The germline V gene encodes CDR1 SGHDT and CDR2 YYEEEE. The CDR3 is CASSLVTQYGYTF. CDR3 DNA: TGTGCCAGCAGCTTAGTGACCCAATATGGCTACACCTTC.

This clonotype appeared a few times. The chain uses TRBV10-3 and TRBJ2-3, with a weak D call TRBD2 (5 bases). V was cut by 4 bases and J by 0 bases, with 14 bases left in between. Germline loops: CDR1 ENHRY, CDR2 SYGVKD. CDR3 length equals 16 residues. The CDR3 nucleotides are TGTGCCATCAGTGGATCAGACTACCTAAGCACAGATACGCAGTATTTT. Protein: CAISGSDYLSTDTQYF.

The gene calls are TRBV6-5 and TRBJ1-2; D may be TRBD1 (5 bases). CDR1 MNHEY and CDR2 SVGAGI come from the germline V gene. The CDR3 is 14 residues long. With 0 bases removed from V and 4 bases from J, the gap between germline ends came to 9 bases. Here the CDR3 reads CASSYSVTAYGYTF. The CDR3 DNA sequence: TGTGCCAGCAGTTACTCAGTGACAGCCTATGGCTACACCTTC.

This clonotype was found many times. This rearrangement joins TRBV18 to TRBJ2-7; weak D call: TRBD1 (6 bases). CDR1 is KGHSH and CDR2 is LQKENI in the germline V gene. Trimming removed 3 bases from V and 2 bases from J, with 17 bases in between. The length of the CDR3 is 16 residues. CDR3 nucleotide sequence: TGTGCCAGCTCACCTATCCCCCCGGACAGAGCCTACGAGCAGTACTTC. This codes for CASSPIPPDRAYEQYF.

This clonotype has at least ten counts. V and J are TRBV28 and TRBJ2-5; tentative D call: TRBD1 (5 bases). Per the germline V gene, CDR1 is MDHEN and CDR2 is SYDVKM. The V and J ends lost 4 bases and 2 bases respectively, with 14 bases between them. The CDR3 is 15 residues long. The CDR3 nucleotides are TGTGCCAGCAGTTCCCTGGCAGGGTGGCAAGAGACCCAGTACTTC. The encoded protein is CASSSLAGWQETQYF.

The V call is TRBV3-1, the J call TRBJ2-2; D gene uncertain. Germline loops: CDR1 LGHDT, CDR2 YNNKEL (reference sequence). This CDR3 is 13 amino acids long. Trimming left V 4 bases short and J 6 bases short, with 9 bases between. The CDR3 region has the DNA TGTGCCAGCAGCCTTCGCGCGTCCGGGGAGCTGTTTTTT. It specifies CASSLRASGELFF.

This CDR3 is CASSPSQTNTGELFF. CDR3 sequence (DNA): TGTGCCAGCTCACCAAGCCAGACGAACACCGGGGAGCTGTTTTTT. The V call is TRBV18, the J call TRBJ2-2; D is ambiguous. Germline assignment: CDR1 KGHSH and CDR2 LQKENI. The CDR3 sequence is 15 residues long. Trimming took 2 bases from V and 0 from J, leaving 7 bases between them.

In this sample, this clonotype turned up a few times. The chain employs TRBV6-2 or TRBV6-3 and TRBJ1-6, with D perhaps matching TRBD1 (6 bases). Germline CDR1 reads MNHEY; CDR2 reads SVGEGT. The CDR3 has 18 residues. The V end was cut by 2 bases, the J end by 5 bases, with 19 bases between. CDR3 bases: TGTGCCAGCAGTTACACGAAGACAGGCAGGATCGATAATTCACCCCTCCACTTT. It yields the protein CASSYTKTGRIDNSPLHF.

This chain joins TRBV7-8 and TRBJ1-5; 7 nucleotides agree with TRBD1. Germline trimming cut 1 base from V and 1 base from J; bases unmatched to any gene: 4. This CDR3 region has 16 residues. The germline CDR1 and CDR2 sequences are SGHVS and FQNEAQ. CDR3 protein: CASSLGVQGSNQPQHF. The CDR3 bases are TGTGCCAGCAGCTTAGGGGTACAGGGGAGCAATCAGCCCCAGCATTTT.

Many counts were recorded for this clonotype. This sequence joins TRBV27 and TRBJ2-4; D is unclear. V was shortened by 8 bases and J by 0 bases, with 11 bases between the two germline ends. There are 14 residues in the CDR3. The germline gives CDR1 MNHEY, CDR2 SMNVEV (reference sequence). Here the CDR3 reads CASGAALAKNIQYF. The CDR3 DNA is TGTGCCAGCGGAGCTGCTCTAGCCAAAAACATTCAGTACTTC.

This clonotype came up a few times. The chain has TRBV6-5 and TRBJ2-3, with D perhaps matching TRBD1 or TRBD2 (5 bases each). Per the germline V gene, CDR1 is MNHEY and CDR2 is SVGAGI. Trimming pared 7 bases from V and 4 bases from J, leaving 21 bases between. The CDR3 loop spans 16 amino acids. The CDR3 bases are TGTGCCAGCAACTGGGGGTCCCCGGGATTAGCAGATACGCAGTATTTT. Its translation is CASNWGSPGLADTQYF.

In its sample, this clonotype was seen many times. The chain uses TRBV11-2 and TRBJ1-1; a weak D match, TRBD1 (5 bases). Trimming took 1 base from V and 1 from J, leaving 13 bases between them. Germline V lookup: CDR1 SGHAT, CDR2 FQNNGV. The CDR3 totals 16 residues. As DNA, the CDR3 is TGTGCCAGCAGCTTAGGGCAGGGTTCGCCGAACACTGAAGCTTTCTTT. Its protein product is CASSLGQGSPNTEAFF.

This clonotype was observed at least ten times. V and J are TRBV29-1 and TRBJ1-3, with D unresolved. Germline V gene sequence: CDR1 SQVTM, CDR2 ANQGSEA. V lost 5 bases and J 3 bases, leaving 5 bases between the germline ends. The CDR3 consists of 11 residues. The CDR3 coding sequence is TGCAGCGTTCCTGATGGAAACACCATATATTTT. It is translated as CSVPDGNTIYF.

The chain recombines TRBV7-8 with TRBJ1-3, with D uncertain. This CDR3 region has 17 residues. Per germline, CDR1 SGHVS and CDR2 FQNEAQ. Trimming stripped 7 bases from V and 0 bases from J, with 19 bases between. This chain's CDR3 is CASTPRSGIFSGNTIYF. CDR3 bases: TGTGCCAGCACCCCTCGTTCGGGGATTTTCTCTGGAAACACCATATATTTT.

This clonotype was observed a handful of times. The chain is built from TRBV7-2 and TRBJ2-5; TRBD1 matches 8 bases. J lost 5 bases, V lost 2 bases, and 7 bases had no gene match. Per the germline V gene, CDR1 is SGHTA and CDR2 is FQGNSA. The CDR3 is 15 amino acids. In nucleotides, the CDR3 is TGTGCCAGCAGCTTAAGCAGGGGGCTGGGTGAGACCCAGTACTTC. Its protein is CASSLSRGLGETQYF.

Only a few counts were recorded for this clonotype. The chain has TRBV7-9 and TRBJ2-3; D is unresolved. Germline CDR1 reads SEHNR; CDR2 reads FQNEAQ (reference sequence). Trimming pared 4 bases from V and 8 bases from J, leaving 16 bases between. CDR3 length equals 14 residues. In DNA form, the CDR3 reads TGTGCCAGCAGCTCGGACGTCTCATTGGGTACGCAGTATTTT. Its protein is CASSSDVSLGTQYF.

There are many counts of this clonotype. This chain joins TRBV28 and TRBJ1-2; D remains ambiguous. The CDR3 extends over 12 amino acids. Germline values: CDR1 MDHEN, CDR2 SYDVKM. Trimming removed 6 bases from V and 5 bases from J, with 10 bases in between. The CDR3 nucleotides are TGTGCCAGCAGCTTACAGCGTTATGGCTACACCTTC. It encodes CASSLQRYGYTF.